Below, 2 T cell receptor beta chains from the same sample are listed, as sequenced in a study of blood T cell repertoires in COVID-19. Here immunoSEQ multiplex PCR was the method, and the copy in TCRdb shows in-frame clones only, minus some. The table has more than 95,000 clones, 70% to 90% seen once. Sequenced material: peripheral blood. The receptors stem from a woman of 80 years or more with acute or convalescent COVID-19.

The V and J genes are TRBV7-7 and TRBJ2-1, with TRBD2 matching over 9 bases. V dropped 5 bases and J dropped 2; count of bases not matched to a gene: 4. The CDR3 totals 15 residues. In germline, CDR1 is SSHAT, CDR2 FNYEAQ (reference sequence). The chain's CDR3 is CASSPTSGTYNEQFF. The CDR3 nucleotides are TGTGCCAGCAGCCCGACTAGCGGCACCTACAATGAGCAGTTCTTC. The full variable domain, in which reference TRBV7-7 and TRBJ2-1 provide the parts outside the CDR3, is GAGVSQSPRYKVTKRGQDVTLRCDPISSHATLYWYQQALGQGPEFLTYFNYEAQPDKSGLPSDRFSAERPEGSISTLTIQRTEQRDSAMYRCASSPTSGTYNEQFFGPGTRLTVL.

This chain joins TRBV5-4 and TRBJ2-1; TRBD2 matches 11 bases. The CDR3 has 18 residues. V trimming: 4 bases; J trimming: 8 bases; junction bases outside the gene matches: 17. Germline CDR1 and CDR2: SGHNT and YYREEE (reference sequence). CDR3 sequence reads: CASSPTSSASGRRYEQFF. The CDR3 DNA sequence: TGTGCCAGCAGCCCTACCTCTTCGGCTAGCGGGAGGCGTTATGAGCAGTTCTTC.